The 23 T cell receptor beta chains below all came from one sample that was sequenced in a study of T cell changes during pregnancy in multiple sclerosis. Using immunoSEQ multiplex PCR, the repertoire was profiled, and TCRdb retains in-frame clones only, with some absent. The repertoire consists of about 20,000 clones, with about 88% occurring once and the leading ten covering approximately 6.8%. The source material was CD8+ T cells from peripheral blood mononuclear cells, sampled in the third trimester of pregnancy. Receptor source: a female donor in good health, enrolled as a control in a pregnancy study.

The CDR3 DNA follows: TGTGCCAGCAGCTACTCCGGGACAGGGATGTACGAGCAGTACTTC. Amino acids: CASSYSGTGMYEQYF. The chain carries TRBV13 and TRBJ2-7; 9 bases align to TRBD1. CDR1 is PRHDT, CDR2 FYEKMQ, per germline (reference sequence). With V trimmed by 4 bases and J by 4 bases, 8 bases remained unmatched. CDR3 length equals 15 residues. Filled out from reference TRBV13 and TRBJ2-7, the complete variable domain reads AAGVIQSPRHLIKEKRETATLKCYPIPRHDTVYWYQQGPGQDPQFLISFYEKMQSDKGSIPDRFSAQQFSDYHSELNMSSLELGDSALYFCASSYSGTGMYEQYFGPGTRLTVT.

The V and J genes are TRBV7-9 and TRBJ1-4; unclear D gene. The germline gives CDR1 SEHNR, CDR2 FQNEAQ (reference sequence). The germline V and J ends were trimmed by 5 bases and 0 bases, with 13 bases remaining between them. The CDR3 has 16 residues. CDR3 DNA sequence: TGTGCCAGCAGCCATTGGGCCGAGACAACTAATGAAAAACTGTTTTTT. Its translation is CASSHWAETTNEKLFF.

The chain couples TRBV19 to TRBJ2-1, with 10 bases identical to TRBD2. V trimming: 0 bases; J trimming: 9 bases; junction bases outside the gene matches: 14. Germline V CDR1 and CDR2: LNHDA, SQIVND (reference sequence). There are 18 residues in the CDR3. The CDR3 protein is CASSIDLWLAGVLGEQFF. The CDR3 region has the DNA TGTGCCAGTAGTATAGATCTTTGGCTAGCGGGAGTTCTAGGTGAGCAGTTCTTC.

Written as DNA, the CDR3 is TGCGCCAGCAGTCAATCTGCGGGGAGCACAGATACGCAGTATTTT. This sequence encodes CASSQSAGSTDTQYF. This rearrangement joins TRBV23-1 to TRBJ2-3; D perhaps matches TRBD2 (6 bases). TRBV23-1 is given ORF status, its function remaining uncertain. V dropped 0 bases and J dropped 0 bases, with 7 bases sitting between them. The CDR3 extends over 15 amino acids.

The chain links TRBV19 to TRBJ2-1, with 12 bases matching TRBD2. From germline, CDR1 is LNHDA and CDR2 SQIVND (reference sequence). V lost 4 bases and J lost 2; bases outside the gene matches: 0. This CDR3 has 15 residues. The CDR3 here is CASSTSGGAYNEQFF. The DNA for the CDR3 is TGTGCCAGTAGTACTAGCGGGGGGGCCTACAATGAGCAGTTCTTC.

The CDR3 DNA is TGTGCCAGCAGTCCCGAGCCCTTGACCGGGGAGCTGTTTTTT. Translated: CASSPEPLTGELFF. The chain combines TRBV6-6 with TRBJ2-2; D call uncertain. Germline V lookup: CDR1 MNHNY, CDR2 SVGAGI (reference sequence). V was trimmed by 5 bases and J by 5 bases, leaving 12 bases between them. This CDR3 is 14 amino acids long.

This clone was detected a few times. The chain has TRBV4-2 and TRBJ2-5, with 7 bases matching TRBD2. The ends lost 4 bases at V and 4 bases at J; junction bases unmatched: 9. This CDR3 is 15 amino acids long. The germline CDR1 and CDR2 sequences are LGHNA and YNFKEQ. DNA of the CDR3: TGTGCCAGCAGCCCCGGGCGGGAGCGCGTAGAGACCCAGTACTTC. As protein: CASSPGRERVETQYF.

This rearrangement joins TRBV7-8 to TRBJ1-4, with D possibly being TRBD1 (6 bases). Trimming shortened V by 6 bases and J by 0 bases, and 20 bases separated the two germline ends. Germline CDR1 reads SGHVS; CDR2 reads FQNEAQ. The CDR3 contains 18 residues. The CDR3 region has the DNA TGTGCCAGCAGTTCTTGGACAGAGAGTTTTACAACTAATGAAAAACTGTTTTTT. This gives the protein CASSSWTESFTTNEKLFF. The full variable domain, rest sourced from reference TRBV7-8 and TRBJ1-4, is GAGVSQSPRYKVAKRGQDVALRCDPISGHVSLFWYQQALGQGPEFLTYFQNEAQLDKSGLPSDRFFAERPEGSVSTLKIQRTQQEDSAVYLCASSSWTESFTTNEKLFFGSGTQLSVL.

CDR3 protein: CASSPIYRDRGGTEAFF. The CDR3 DNA sequence: TGTGCCAGCTCACCCATCTATCGGGACAGGGGCGGCACTGAAGCTTTCTTT. The V and J genes are TRBV18 and TRBJ1-1; 10 bases line up with TRBD1. V lost 3 bases to trimming and J lost 4 bases; unmatched junction nucleotides: 11. The germline V gene has CDR1 KGHSH and CDR2 LQKENI. The CDR3 consists of 17 residues.

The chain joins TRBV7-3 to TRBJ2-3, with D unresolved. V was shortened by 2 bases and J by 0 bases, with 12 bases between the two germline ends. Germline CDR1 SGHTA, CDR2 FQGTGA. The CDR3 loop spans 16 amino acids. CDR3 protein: CASSLYGFLSTDTQYF. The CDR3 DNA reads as TGTGCCAGCAGCTTATACGGGTTCCTGAGCACAGATACGCAGTATTTT.

The CDR3 loop is CASTPNPSVGYTF. As DNA, the CDR3 is TGTGCCAGCACCCCTAATCCTAGTGTTGGCTACACCTTC. The gene calls are TRBV6-5 and TRBJ1-2, with D unclear. The CDR3 loop spans 13 amino acids. CDR1 is MNHEY, CDR2 SVGAGI, per germline. The V end was cut by 7 bases, the J end by 7 bases, with 16 bases between.

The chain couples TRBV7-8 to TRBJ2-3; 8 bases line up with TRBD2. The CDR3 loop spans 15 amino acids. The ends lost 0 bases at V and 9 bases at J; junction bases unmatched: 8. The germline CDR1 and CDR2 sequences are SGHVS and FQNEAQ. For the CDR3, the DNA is TGTGCCAGCAGCTTAGCTACTGTGGCTAGCGGGACGCAGTATTTT. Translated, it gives CASSLATVASGTQYF. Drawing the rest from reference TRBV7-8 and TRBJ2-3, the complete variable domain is GAGVSQSPRYKVAKRGQDVALRCDPISGHVSLFWYQQALGQGPEFLTYFQNEAQLDKSGLPSDRFFAERPEGSVSTLKIQRTQQEDSAVYLCASSLATVASGTQYFGPGTRLTVL.

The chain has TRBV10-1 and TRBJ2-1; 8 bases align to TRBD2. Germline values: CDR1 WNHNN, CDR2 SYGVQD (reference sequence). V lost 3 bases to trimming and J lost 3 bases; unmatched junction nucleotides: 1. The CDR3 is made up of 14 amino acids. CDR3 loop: CASSDSGVYNEQFF. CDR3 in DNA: TGCGCCAGCAGTGATAGCGGGGTCTACAATGAGCAGTTCTTC.

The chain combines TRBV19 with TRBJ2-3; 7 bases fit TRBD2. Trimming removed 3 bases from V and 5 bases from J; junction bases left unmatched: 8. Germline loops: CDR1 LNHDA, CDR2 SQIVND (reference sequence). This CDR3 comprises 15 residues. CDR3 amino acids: CASSMGREWVDTQYF. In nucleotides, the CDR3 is TGTGCCAGTAGTATGGGGCGGGAGTGGGTAGATACGCAGTATTTT.

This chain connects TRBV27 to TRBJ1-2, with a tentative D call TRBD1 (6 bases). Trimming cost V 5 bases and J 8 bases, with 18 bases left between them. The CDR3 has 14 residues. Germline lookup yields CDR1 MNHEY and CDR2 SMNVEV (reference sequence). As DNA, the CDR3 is TGTGCCAGCAGTCCGCGGGGGGGCGCGGAGGGCTACACCTTC. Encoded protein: CASSPRGGAEGYTF.

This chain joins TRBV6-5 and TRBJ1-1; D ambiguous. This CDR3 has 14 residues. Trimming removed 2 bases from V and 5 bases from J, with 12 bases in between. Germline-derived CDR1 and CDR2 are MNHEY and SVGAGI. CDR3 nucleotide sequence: TGTGCCAGCAGTTACGTCCCGGGGAGGACTGAAGCTTTCTTT. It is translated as CASSYVPGRTEAFF.

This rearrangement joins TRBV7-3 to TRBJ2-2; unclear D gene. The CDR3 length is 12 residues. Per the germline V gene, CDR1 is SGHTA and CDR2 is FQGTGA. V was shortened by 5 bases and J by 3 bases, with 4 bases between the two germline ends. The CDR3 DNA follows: TGTGCCAGCAGCCCAGACACCGGGGAGCTGTTTTTT. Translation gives CASSPDTGELFF.

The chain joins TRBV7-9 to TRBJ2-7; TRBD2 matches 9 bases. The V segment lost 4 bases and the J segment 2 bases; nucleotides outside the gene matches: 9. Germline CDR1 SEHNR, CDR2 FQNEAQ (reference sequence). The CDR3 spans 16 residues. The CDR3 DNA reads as TGTGCCAGCAGCTCCCTCGGCGGGGGGGAACCCTACGAGCAGTACTTC. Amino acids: CASSSLGGGEPYEQYF. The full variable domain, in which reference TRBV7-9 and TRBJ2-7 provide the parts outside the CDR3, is DTGVSQNPRHKITKRGQNVTFRCDPISEHNRLYWYRQTLGQGPEFLTYFQNEAQLEKSRLLSDRFSAERPKGSFSTLEIQRTEQGDSAMYLCASSSLGGGEPYEQYFGPGTRLTVT.

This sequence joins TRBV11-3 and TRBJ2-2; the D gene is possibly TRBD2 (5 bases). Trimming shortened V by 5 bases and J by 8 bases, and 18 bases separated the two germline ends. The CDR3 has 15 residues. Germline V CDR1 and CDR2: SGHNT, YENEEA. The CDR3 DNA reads TGTGCCAGCAGCACACCAGCGGTCCTAGGAGGGGAGCTGTTTTTT. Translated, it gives CASSTPAVLGGELFF.

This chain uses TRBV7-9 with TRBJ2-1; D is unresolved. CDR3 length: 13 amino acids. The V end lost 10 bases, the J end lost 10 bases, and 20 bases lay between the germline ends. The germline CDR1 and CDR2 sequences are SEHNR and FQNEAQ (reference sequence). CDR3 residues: CATDLFMSREQFF. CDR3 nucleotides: TGTGCCACCGACCTCTTTATGAGCAGGGAGCAGTTCTTC.

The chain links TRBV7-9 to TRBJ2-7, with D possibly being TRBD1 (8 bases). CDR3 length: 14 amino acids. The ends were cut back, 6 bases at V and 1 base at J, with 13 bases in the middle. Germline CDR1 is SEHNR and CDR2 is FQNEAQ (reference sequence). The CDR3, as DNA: TGTGCCAGCAGGTCACAGGGGGGGTCCTACGAGCAGTACTTC. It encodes CASRSQGGSYEQYF.

The CDR3 reads CASSFGRSGATYEQYF. The CDR3 DNA reads as TGTGCCAGCAGCTTTGGCCGTAGCGGGGCTACCTACGAGCAGTACTTC. V is TRBV7-3 and J is TRBJ2-7, with TRBD2 identical over 8 bases. The CDR3 consists of 16 residues. Trimming took 3 bases from V and 2 from J; bases not matched to a gene: 9. Per germline, CDR1 SGHTA and CDR2 FQGTGA.

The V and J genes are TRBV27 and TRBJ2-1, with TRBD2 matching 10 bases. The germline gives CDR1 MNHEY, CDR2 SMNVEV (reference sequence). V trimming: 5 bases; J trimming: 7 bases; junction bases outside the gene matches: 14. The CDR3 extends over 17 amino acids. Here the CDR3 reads CASSGSLGAGGPNEQFF. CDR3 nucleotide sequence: TGTGCCAGCAGTGGTTCTCTAGGAGCGGGAGGGCCGAATGAGCAGTTCTTC.